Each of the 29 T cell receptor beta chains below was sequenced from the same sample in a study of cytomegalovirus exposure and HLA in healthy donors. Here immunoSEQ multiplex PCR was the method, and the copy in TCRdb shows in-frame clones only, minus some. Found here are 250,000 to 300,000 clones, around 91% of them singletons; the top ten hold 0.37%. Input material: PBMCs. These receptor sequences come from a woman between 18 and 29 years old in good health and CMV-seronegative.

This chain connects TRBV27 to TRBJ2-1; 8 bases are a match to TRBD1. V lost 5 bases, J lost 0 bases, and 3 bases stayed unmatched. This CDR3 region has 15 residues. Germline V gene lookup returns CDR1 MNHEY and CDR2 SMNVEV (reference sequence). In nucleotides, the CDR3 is TGTGCCAGCAGTCAGACAGGGGTCTCCTACAATGAGCAGTTCTTC. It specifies CASSQTGVSYNEQFF.

The CDR3 region has the DNA TGTGCCAGCAGCGTAGTCGGGGTGGGGGCCGGCTACAATGAGCAGTTCTTC. It encodes CASSVVGVGAGYNEQFF. This chain joins TRBV9 and TRBJ2-1; the D gene is possibly TRBD1 (6 bases). CDR1 is SGDLS and CDR2 is YYNGEE in the germline V gene. The CDR3 totals 17 residues. The ends were cut back, 0 bases at V and 3 bases at J, with 16 bases in the middle.

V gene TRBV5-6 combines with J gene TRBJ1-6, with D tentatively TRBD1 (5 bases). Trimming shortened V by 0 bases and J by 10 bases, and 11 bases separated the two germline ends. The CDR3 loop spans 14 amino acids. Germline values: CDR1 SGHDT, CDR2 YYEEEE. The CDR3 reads CASSLGRGESPLHF. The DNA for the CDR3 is TGTGCCAGCAGCTTGGGGAGGGGAGAATCACCCCTCCACTTT.

CDR3 amino acids: CASSASTDTQYF. Written as DNA, the CDR3 is TGTGCCAGCAGTGCTAGCACAGATACGCAGTATTTT. This sequence joins TRBV6-4 and TRBJ2-3; D is ambiguous. The germline gives CDR1 MRHNA, CDR2 SNTAGT. V lost 4 bases and J 0 bases, leaving 2 bases between the germline ends. The CDR3 contains 12 residues.

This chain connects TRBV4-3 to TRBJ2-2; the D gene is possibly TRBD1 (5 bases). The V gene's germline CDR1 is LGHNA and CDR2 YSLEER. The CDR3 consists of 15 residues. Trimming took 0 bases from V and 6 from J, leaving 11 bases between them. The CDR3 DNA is TGCGCCAGCAGCCAAGATGCTTCAGGGTCCGGGGAGCTGTTTTTT. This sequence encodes CASSQDASGSGELFF.

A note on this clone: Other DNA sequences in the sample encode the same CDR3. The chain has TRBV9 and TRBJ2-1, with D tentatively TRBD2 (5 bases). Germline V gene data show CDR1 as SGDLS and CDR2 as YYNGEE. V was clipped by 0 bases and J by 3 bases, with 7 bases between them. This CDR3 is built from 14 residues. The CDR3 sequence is CASSVGGYYNEQFF. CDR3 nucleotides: TGTGCCAGCAGCGTAGGCGGGTACTACAATGAGCAGTTCTTC.

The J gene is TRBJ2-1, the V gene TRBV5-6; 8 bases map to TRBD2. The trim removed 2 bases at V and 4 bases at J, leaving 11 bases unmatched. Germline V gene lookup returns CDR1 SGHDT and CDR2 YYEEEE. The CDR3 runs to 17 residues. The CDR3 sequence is CASSFESGTSRYNEQFF. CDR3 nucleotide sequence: TGTGCCAGCAGCTTTGAGTCCGGGACTAGTCGTTACAATGAGCAGTTCTTC.

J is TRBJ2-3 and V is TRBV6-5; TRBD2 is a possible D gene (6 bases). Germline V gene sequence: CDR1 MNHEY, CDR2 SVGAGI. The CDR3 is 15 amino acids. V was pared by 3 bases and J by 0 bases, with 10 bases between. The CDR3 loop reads CASSYGAGSTDTQYF. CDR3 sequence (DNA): TGTGCCAGCAGTTATGGGGCGGGGAGCACAGATACGCAGTATTTT.

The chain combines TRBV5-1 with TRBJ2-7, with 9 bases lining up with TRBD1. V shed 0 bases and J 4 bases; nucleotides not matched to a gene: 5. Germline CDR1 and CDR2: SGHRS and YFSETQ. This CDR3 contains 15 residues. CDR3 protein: CASSLAAGQGYEQYF. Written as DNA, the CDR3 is TGCGCCAGCAGCTTGGCCGCGGGACAGGGTTACGAGCAGTACTTC.

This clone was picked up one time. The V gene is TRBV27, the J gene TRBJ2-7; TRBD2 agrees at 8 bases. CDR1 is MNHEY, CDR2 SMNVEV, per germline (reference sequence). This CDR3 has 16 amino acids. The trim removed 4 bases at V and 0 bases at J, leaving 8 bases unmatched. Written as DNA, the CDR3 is TGTGCCAGCAGTTCCCGGAGCGGGGGCCCCTCCTACGAGCAGTACTTC. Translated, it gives CASSSRSGGPSYEQYF.

CDR3 in DNA: TGCGCCAGCCAGGAGGGCTTGAACACTGAAGCTTTCTTT. Translation: CASQEGLNTEAFF. This sequence joins TRBV10-1 and TRBJ1-1; no clear D gene. The ends were cut back, 8 bases at V and 0 bases at J, with 10 bases in the middle. This CDR3 spans 13 amino acids. The V gene's germline CDR1 is WNHNN and CDR2 SYGVQD (reference sequence).

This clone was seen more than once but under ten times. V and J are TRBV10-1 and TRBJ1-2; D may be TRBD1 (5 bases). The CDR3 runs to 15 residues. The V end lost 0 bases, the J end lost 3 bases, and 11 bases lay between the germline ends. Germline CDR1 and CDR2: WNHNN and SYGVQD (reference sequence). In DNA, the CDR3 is TGCGCCAGCAGTGAGTCGGGCAGGGAAGACTATGGCTACACCTTC. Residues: CASSESGREDYGYTF.

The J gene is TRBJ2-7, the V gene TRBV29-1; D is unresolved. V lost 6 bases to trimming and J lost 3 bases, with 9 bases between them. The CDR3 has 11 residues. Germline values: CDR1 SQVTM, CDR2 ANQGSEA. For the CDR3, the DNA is TGCAGCGTGGCCAATGGCTACGAGCAGTACTTC. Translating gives CSVANGYEQYF.

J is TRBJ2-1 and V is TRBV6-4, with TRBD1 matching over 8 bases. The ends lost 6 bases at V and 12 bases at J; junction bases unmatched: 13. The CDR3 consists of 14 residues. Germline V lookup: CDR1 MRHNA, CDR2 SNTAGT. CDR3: CASRTGTGASRQFF. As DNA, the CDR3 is TGTGCCAGCAGAACCGGGACAGGTGCTTCTAGGCAGTTCTTC.

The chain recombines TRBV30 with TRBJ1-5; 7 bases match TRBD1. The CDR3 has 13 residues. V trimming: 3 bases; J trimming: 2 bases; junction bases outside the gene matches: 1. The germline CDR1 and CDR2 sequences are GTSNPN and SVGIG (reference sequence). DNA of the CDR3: TGTGCCTGGAGCGGACAGGGCAATCAGCCCCAGCATTTT. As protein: CAWSGQGNQPQHF. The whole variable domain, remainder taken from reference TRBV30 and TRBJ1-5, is SQTIHQWPATLVQPVGSPLSLECTVEGTSNPNLYWYRQAAGRGLQLLFYSVGIGQISSEVPQNLSASRPQDRQFILSSKKLLLSDSGFYLCAWSGQGNQPQHFGDGTRLSIL.

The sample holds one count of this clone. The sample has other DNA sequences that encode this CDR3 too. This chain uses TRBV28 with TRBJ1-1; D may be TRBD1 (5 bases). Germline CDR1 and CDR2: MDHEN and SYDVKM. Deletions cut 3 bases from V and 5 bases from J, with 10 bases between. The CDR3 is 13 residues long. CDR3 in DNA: TGTGCCAGCAGTTTGCCAGGGCGGACTGAAGCTTTCTTT. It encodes CASSLPGRTEAFF.

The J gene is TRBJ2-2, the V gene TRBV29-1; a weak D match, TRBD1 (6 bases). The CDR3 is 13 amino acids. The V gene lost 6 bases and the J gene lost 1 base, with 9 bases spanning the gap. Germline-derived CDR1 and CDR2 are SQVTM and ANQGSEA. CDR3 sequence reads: CSVTTGNTGELFF. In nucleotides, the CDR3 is TGCAGCGTGACGACAGGGAACACCGGGGAGCTGTTTTTT.

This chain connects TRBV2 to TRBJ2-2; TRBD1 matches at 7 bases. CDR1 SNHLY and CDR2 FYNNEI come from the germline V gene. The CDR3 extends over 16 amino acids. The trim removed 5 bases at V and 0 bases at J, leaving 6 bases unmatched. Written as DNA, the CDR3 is TGTGCCAGCAGTTTGGACAGGCGATCGAACACCGGGGAGCTGTTTTTT. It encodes CASSLDRRSNTGELFF. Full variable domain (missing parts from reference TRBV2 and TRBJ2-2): EPEVTQTPSHQVTQMGQEVILRCVPISNHLYFYWYRQILGQKVEFLVSFYNNEISEKSEIFDDQFSVERPDGSNFTLKIRSTKLEDSAMYFCASSLDRRSNTGELFFGEGSRLTVL.

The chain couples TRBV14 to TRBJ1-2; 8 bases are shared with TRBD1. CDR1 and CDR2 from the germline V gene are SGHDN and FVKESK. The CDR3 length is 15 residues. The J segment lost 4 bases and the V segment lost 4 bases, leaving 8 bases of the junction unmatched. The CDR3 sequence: CASSRHGQGGYGYTF. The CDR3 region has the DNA TGTGCCAGCAGCCGGCATGGACAGGGCGGCTATGGCTACACCTTC.

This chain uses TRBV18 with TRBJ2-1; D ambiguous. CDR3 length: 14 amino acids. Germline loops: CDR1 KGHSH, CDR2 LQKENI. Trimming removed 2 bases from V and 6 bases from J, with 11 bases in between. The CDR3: CASSPVETGNEQFF. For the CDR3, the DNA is TGTGCCAGCTCACCAGTGGAGACGGGCAATGAGCAGTTCTTC.

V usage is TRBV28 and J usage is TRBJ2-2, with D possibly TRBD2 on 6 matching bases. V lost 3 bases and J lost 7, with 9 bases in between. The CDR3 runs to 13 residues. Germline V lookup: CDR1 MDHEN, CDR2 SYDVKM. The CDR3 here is CASSFRGFGELFF. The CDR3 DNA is TGTGCCAGCAGTTTCCGGGGGTTCGGGGAGCTGTTTTTT.

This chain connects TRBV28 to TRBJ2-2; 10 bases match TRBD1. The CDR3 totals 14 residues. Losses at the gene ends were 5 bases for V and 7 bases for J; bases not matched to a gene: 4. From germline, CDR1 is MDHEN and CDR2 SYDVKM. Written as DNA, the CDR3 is TGTGCCAGCAGTCCGACAGGGGGCCACGGGGAGCTGTTTTTT. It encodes CASSPTGGHGELFF.

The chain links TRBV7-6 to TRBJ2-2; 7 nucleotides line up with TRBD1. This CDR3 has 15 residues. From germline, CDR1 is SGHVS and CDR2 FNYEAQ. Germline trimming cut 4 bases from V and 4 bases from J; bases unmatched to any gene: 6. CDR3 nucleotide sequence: TGTGCCAGCAGCTCCCCTGACAGGGTCACCGGGGAGCTGTTTTTT. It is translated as CASSSPDRVTGELFF.

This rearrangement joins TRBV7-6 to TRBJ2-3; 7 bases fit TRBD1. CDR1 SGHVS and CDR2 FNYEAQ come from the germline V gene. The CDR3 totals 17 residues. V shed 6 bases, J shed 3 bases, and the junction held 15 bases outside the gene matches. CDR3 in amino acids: CASSRSFEGQRTDTQYF. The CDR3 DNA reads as TGTGCCAGCAGTCGCTCGTTCGAGGGACAGCGAACAGATACGCAGTATTTT.

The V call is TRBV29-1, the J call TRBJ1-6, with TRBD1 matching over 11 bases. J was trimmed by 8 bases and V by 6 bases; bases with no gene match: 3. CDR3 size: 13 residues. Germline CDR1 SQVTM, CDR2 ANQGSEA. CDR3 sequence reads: CSVGTGGDSPLHF. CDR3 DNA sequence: TGCAGCGTCGGGACAGGGGGGGATTCACCCCTCCACTTT.

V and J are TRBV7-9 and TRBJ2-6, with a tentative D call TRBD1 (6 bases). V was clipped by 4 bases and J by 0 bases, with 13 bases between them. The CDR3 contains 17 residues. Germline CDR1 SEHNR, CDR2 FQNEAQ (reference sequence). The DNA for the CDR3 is TGTGCCAGCAGCTGTTCCCGGGACATCTCTGGGGCCAACGTCCTGACTTTC. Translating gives CASSCSRDISGANVLTF.

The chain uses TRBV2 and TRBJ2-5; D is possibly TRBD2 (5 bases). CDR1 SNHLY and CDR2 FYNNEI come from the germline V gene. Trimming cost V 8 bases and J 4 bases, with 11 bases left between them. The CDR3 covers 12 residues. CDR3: CASEGVRETQYF. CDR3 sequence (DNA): TGTGCCAGCGAGGGTGTACGAGAGACCCAGTACTTC.

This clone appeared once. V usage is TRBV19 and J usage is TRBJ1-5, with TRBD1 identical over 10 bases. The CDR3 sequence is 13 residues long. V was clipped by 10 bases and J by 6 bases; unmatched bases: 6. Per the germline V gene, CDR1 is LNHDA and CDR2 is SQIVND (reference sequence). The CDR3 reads CATGQGRSQPQHF. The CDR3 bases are TGTGCCACGGGACAGGGGAGGTCTCAGCCCCAGCATTTT. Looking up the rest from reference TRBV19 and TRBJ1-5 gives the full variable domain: DGGITQSPKYLFRKEGQNVTLSCEQNLNHDAMYWYRQDPGQGLRLIYYSQIVNDFQKGDIAEGYSVSREKKESFPLTVTSAQKNPTAFYLCATGQGRSQPQHFGDGTRLSIL.

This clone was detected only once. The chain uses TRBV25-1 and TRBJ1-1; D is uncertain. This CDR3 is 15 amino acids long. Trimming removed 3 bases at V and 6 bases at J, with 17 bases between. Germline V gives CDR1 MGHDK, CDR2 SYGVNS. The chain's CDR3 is CASSEEGQLVSEAFF. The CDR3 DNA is TGTGCCAGCAGTGAGGAGGGCCAATTAGTATCTGAAGCTTTCTTT.